The rows below give T cell receptor beta chains drawn from one sample of a study of cytomegalovirus exposure and HLA in healthy donors. Sequencing used immunoSEQ multiplex PCR; TCRdb keeps in-frame clones, though not all of them. In the table there are about 220,000 clones, 60% to 80% of which are singletons. Sequenced input: PBMCs. The origin of the receptors is a woman in her twenties or thirties in good health and CMV-seronegative. CDR3s include the opening cysteine and the closing phenylalanine or tryptophan. Fields, in order: D gene, J gene, V gene, clone size, CDR3 protein, CDR3 DNA. The D gene is left open where the match is weak. A clone size is listed for some rows: how often the clone was seen (once, few, many), or a class if it is expanded.

d_call: NA; j_call: TRBJ2-1; v_call: TRBV5-6; clone_size: NA; cdr3_aa: CASSLGLVGEQFF; cdr3_nt: TGTGCCAGCAGCTTGGGACTGGTGGGTGAGCAGTTCTTC
d_call: NA; j_call: TRBJ1-1; v_call: TRBV5-1; clone_size: many; cdr3_aa: CASSLEEALNTEAFF; cdr3_nt: TGCGCCAGCAGCTTGGAAGAAGCCCTGAACACTGAAGCTTTCTTT
d_call: NA; j_call: TRBJ2-7; v_call: TRBV5-1; clone_size: once; cdr3_aa: CASRGVLLGHEQYF; cdr3_nt: TGCGCCAGCAGAGGGGTACTCCTGGGGCACGAGCAGTACTTC
d_call: TRBD1; j_call: TRBJ1-1; v_call: TRBV6-5; clone_size: NA; cdr3_aa: CASREDRDTEAFF; cdr3_nt: TGTGCCAGCAGGGAAGACAGGGACACTGAAGCTTTCTTT
d_call: TRBD1; j_call: TRBJ1-2; v_call: TRBV6-1; clone_size: NA; cdr3_aa: CASSQGASNGYTF; cdr3_nt: TGTGCCAGCAGTCAGGGGGCTAGCAATGGCTACACCTTC
d_call: TRBD1; j_call: TRBJ1-5; v_call: TRBV28; clone_size: NA; cdr3_aa: CASGQGDQPQHF; cdr3_nt: TGTGCCAGCGGACAGGGGGATCAGCCCCAGCATTTT
d_call: TRBD2; j_call: TRBJ2-3; v_call: TRBV7-9; clone_size: NA; cdr3_aa: CASSPQLAGDADTQYF; cdr3_nt: TGTGCCAGCAGCCCGCAGCTAGCGGGAGACGCAGATACGCAGTATTTT
d_call: NA; j_call: TRBJ1-3; v_call: TRBV6-1; clone_size: NA; cdr3_aa: CASSPTDTSGNTIYF; cdr3_nt: TGTGCCAGCAGTCCCACCGACACCTCTGGAAACACCATATATTTT
d_call: TRBD2; j_call: TRBJ2-7; v_call: TRBV10-2; clone_size: few; cdr3_aa: CASTLGLAGSRSYEQYF; cdr3_nt: TGCGCCAGCACCTTGGGACTAGCGGGTTCCCGCTCCTACGAGCAGTACTTC
d_call: TRBD1; j_call: TRBJ2-7; v_call: TRBV29-1; clone_size: NA; cdr3_aa: CSVVRDRVDEQYF; cdr3_nt: TGCAGCGTGGTCCGGGACAGGGTCGACGAGCAGTACTTC
d_call: TRBD2; j_call: TRBJ2-3; v_call: TRBV6-5; clone_size: NA; cdr3_aa: CASSTRGSGRNTQYF; cdr3_nt: TGTGCCAGCAGCACGCGTGGTAGCGGGAGGAATACGCAGTATTTT
d_call: TRBD2; j_call: TRBJ2-1; v_call: TRBV2; clone_size: NA; cdr3_aa: CASSAESSGSAGQFF; cdr3_nt: TGTGCCAGCAGTGCGGAGTCTAGCGGGAGTGCCGGGCAGTTCTTC
d_call: NA; j_call: TRBJ1-1; v_call: TRBV19; clone_size: NA; cdr3_aa: CASLTWGGMNTEAFF; cdr3_nt: TGTGCCAGTCTAACCTGGGGAGGAATGAACACTGAAGCTTTCTTT
d_call: NA; j_call: TRBJ1-2; v_call: TRBV4-2; clone_size: NA; cdr3_aa: CASSQDRAGAHLYYGYTF; cdr3_nt: TGTGCCAGCAGCCAAGATCGGGCAGGGGCGCACCTTTACTATGGCTACACCTTC
d_call: NA; j_call: TRBJ1-1; v_call: TRBV25-1; clone_size: NA; cdr3_aa: CASISGESEAFF; cdr3_nt: TGTGCCAGCATCTCGGGGGAATCTGAAGCTTTCTTT
d_call: TRBD2; j_call: TRBJ2-3; v_call: TRBV6-5; clone_size: NA; cdr3_aa: CASSWTSGTDTQYF; cdr3_nt: TGTGCCAGCAGCTGGACTAGCGGCACAGATACGCAGTATTTT
d_call: TRBD2; j_call: TRBJ2-3; v_call: TRBV11-2; clone_size: few; cdr3_aa: CASSLIVVAGGPDTQYF; cdr3_nt: TGTGCCAGCAGCTTAATCGTCGTTGCGGGGGGGCCAGATACGCAGTATTTT
d_call: NA; j_call: TRBJ1-2; v_call: TRBV6-6; clone_size: NA; cdr3_aa: CASRQGNYGYTF; cdr3_nt: TGTGCCAGCAGACAGGGAAACTATGGCTACACCTTC
d_call: TRBD1; j_call: TRBJ2-5; v_call: TRBV5-4; clone_size: NA; cdr3_aa: CASSLGQGAQETQYF; cdr3_nt: TGTGCCAGCAGCTTGGGACAGGGGGCCCAAGAGACCCAGTACTTC
d_call: NA; j_call: TRBJ1-4; v_call: TRBV5-1; clone_size: NA; cdr3_aa: CASSLGGGLQGANEKLFF; cdr3_nt: TGCGCCAGCAGCTTGGGTGGGGGTCTACAGGGAGCTAATGAAAAACTGTTTTTT
d_call: NA; j_call: TRBJ2-6; v_call: TRBV7-9; clone_size: NA; cdr3_aa: CASSLGRNQSSGANVLTF; cdr3_nt: TGTGCCAGCAGCTTAGGGAGGAATCAGAGCTCTGGGGCCAACGTCCTGACTTTC
d_call: TRBD2; j_call: TRBJ2-5; v_call: TRBV30; clone_size: NA; cdr3_aa: CAWRVAGGGRETQYF; cdr3_nt: TGTGCCTGGAGAGTAGCGGGAGGTGGTAGGGAGACCCAGTACTTC
d_call: NA; j_call: TRBJ1-2; v_call: TRBV6-1; clone_size: NA; cdr3_aa: CASSEGGFSNYGYTF; cdr3_nt: TGTGCCAGCAGTGAGGGGGGGTTCTCTAACTATGGCTACACCTTC
d_call: TRBD1; j_call: TRBJ1-6; v_call: TRBV5-1; clone_size: NA; cdr3_aa: CASSVRTGDRYNSPLHF; cdr3_nt: TGCGCCAGCAGCGTAAGGACAGGGGACCGCTATAATTCACCCCTCCACTTT
d_call: TRBD1; j_call: TRBJ1-5; v_call: TRBV27; clone_size: NA; cdr3_aa: CASSPRTGIRYSNQPQHF; cdr3_nt: TGTGCCAGCAGTCCCCGGACAGGGATAAGGTATAGCAATCAGCCCCAGCATTTT
d_call: NA; j_call: TRBJ2-7; v_call: TRBV5-6; clone_size: NA; cdr3_aa: CASSWGGVSAHEQYF; cdr3_nt: TGTGCCAGCAGCTGGGGTGGTGTTAGCGCCCACGAGCAGTACTTC
d_call: NA; j_call: TRBJ1-2; v_call: TRBV7-9; clone_size: NA; cdr3_aa: CASSSTAGNSGYTF; cdr3_nt: TGTGCCAGCAGCTCTACCGCGGGGAATTCTGGCTACACCTTC
d_call: NA; j_call: TRBJ1-2; v_call: TRBV4-1; clone_size: few; cdr3_aa: CASSQGEHPQGGYTF; cdr3_nt: TGCGCCAGCAGCCAAGGGGAGCATCCCCAAGGTGGCTACACCTTC
d_call: TRBD2; j_call: TRBJ2-5; v_call: TRBV7-9; clone_size: NA; cdr3_aa: CSSSLVIGLAGQETQYF; cdr3_nt: TGTTCCAGCAGCTTAGTAATCGGACTAGCGGGACAAGAGACCCAGTACTTC
d_call: TRBD1; j_call: TRBJ2-7; v_call: TRBV11-2; clone_size: NA; cdr3_aa: CASSGMGQGANEQYF; cdr3_nt: TGTGCCAGCAGCGGAATGGGACAGGGGGCCAACGAGCAGTACTTC
d_call: TRBD1; j_call: TRBJ1-2; v_call: TRBV4-1; clone_size: NA; cdr3_aa: CASSHRTQGGTNYGYTF; cdr3_nt: TGCGCCAGCAGCCACAGAACACAGGGGGGGACTAACTATGGCTACACCTTC
d_call: NA; j_call: TRBJ1-2; v_call: TRBV19; clone_size: NA; cdr3_aa: CASSTSEMRTARYGYTF; cdr3_nt: TGTGCCAGTAGTACCTCAGAAATGCGGACAGCAAGGTATGGCTACACCTTC
d_call: TRBD1; j_call: TRBJ2-3; v_call: TRBV19; clone_size: NA; cdr3_aa: CAKRQGIYTDTQYF; cdr3_nt: TGTGCCAAGAGACAGGGAATCTACACAGATACGCAGTATTTT
d_call: NA; j_call: TRBJ2-7; v_call: TRBV7-2; clone_size: few; cdr3_aa: CASSFDEQYF; cdr3_nt: TGTGCCAGCAGCTTCGACGAGCAGTACTTC
d_call: TRBD1; j_call: TRBJ1-1; v_call: TRBV18; clone_size: NA; cdr3_aa: CASSDTTGGVGDTEAFF; cdr3_nt: TGTGCCAGCTCAGACACGACAGGGGGAGTGGGGGACACTGAAGCTTTCTTT
d_call: NA; j_call: TRBJ1-1; v_call: TRBV30; clone_size: once; cdr3_aa: CAWSVRGNTEAFF; cdr3_nt: TGTGCCTGGAGTGTTAGGGGTAACACTGAAGCTTTCTTT
d_call: TRBD1; j_call: TRBJ1-1; v_call: TRBV5-1; clone_size: NA; cdr3_aa: CASSSRQGRGTEAFF; cdr3_nt: TGCGCCAGCAGCTCTAGACAGGGAAGGGGTACTGAAGCTTTCTTT
d_call: TRBD2; j_call: TRBJ2-1; v_call: TRBV2; clone_size: NA; cdr3_aa: CASRNSRTSGSRPVYNEQFF; cdr3_nt: TGTGCCAGCAGGAACTCTAGGACTAGCGGGAGCCGCCCCGTCTACAATGAGCAGTTCTTC
d_call: TRBD2; j_call: TRBJ2-7; v_call: TRBV7-2; clone_size: NA; cdr3_aa: CASSDPSGSGYEQYF; cdr3_nt: TGTGCCAGCAGCGACCCTAGCGGGAGTGGGTACGAGCAGTACTTC
d_call: NA; j_call: TRBJ2-2; v_call: TRBV7-8; clone_size: once; cdr3_aa: CASSFSPGHPRFSGELFF; cdr3_nt: TGTGCCAGCAGCTTTAGCCCCGGTCACCCTCGGTTCTCCGGGGAGCTGTTTTTT
d_call: NA; j_call: TRBJ1-2; v_call: TRBV7-9; clone_size: NA; cdr3_aa: CASGAPAVAYGYTF; cdr3_nt: TGTGCCAGCGGTGCTCCCGCGGTGGCCTATGGCTACACCTTC
d_call: NA; j_call: TRBJ2-2; v_call: TRBV7-2; clone_size: NA; cdr3_aa: CASSSPFGAGNTGELFF; cdr3_nt: TGTGCCAGCAGCTCCCCGTTTGGCGCGGGAAACACCGGGGAGCTGTTTTTT
d_call: TRBD2; j_call: TRBJ2-7; v_call: TRBV30; clone_size: NA; cdr3_aa: CAWADRAGSYEQYF; cdr3_nt: TGTGCCTGGGCCGATCGAGCGGGATCCTACGAGCAGTACTTC